The clone carrying this T cell receptor (beta chain) was found many times. The antigen is undetermined. A single record per CDR3 protein comes from TCRdb applying MiXCR to the 5' RACE reads. The sample has 35,000 to 45,000 distinct CDR3 sequences; 10% to 15% are singletons. These data belong to a study of early T cells in non-severe SARS-CoV-2 infection. About the research overall: Sequenced material consisted of bulk RNA (from unsorted whole blood), and chains were unpaired.

Study conclusions and caveats: Reliance on VDJdb matching favored anti-spike CD8 responses; private and CD4 specificities were missed.

Germline CDR1 and CDR2: SGHTA and FQGNSA. This CDR3 region has 14 residues. V was shortened by 1 base and J by 2 bases, with 7 bases between the two germline ends. The origin of this receptor is an adult who was a healthcare worker with PCR-confirmed SARS-CoV-2 infection or an uninfected control (not recorded which). The chain links TRBV7-2 to TRBJ2-3; a possible D gene is TRBD2 (5 bases). The sample taken for sequencing was whole blood. The CDR3 is CASSLDGDTDTQYF. The DNA for the CDR3 is TGTGCCAGCAGCTTAGACGGGGACACAGATACGCAGTATTTT.